The 18 T cell receptor beta chains below come from one sample, sequenced in a study of STAT3 mutations in large granular lymphocyte leukemia. The study, taken as a whole, reports: Every T-LGLL patient had at least one immunodominant TCRbeta clonotype.

Method: immunoSEQ multiplex PCR; TCRdb's copy keeps in-frame clones and lacks some. The profile covers thousands of clones, with about 45% appearing a single time and approximately 58% taken by the ten largest. No antigens are known for them. Material: peripheral blood mononuclear cells. The receptors come from a woman aged 70-85 years with T-cell large granular lymphocyte leukemia. Some clones in this sample may be carry-over from other donors' samples.

This sequence joins TRBV28 and TRBJ1-2; perhaps TRBD1 as D (5 bases). The germline V gene encodes CDR1 MDHEN and CDR2 SYDVKM. V was shortened by 4 bases and J by 8 bases, with 17 bases between the two germline ends. This CDR3 has 14 residues. CDR3 sequence: CASSSPGRTEGYTF. The CDR3 DNA sequence: TGTGCCAGCAGTTCCCCAGGGAGGACGGAGGGCTACACCTTC.

The rearrangement joins TRBV18 to TRBJ2-7; a weak D match, TRBD2 (5 bases). The CDR3 consists of 14 residues. Germline CDR1 and CDR2: KGHSH and LQKENI. The V and J ends lost 0 bases and 4 bases respectively, with 10 bases between them. CDR3: CASSPPSVPYEQYF. Here the CDR3 DNA reads TGTGCCAGCTCACCACCTAGCGTACCTTACGAGCAGTACTTC.

This clone has more than one count but fewer than ten. The chain is built from TRBV5-4 and TRBJ2-7, with 9 positions matching TRBD1. CDR3 length equals 14 residues. The V segment lost 2 bases and the J segment 7 bases; nucleotides outside the gene matches: 7. Germline assignment: CDR1 SGHNT and CDR2 YYREEE (reference sequence). The DNA of the CDR3 is TGTGCCAGCAGCTTCCCGGGACAGGGCCGAGAGCAGTACTTC. This gives the protein CASSFPGQGREQYF.

This chain uses TRBV12-5 with TRBJ1-5, with 10 positions matching TRBD1. With 7 bases clipped from V and 5 bases from J, the junction kept 5 bases outside the gene matches. Germline V gene data show CDR1 as LGHNT and CDR2 as FRNRAP. There are 14 residues in the CDR3. The chain's CDR3 is CASAPDRGDQPQHF. The DNA of the CDR3 is TGTGCTAGTGCCCCGGACAGGGGGGATCAGCCCCAGCATTTT. Based on the CDR3 plus reference TRBV12-5 and TRBJ1-5, the full variable domain is DARVTQTPRHKVTEMGQEVTMRCQPILGHNTVFWYRQTMMQGLELLAYFRNRAPLDDSGMPKDRFSAEMPDATLATLKIQPSEPRDSAVYFCASAPDRGDQPQHFGDGTRLSIL.

This clone was recorded once. The gene calls are TRBV30 and TRBJ2-1; D not certain. CDR3 length equals 12 residues. V dropped 2 bases and J dropped 10 bases, with 12 bases sitting between them. In germline, CDR1 is GTSNPN, CDR2 SVGIG (reference sequence). CDR3 bases: TGTGCCTGGAGTTTCACGACTGACGAGCAGTTCTTC. Translation gives CAWSFTTDEQFF.

V is TRBV5-1 and J is TRBJ1-1, with D hard to call. V was trimmed by 1 base and J by 0 bases, leaving 7 bases between them. Germline V gene sequence: CDR1 SGHRS, CDR2 YFSETQ. The CDR3 length is 14 residues. This CDR3 reads CASSLRDLNTEAFF. CDR3 in DNA: TGCGCCAGCAGCTTGCGGGATTTGAACACTGAAGCTTTCTTT. Combining the CDR3 with reference TRBV5-1 and TRBJ1-1 gives the whole variable domain KAGVTQTPRYLIKTRGQQVTLSCSPISGHRSVSWYQQTPGQGLQFLFEYFSETQRNKGNFPGRFSGRQFSNSRSEMNVSTLELGDSALYLCASSLRDLNTEAFFGQGTRLTVV.

The chain recombines TRBV6-5 with TRBJ2-5; D may be TRBD1 (6 bases). Trimming removed 5 bases from V and 4 bases from J, with 8 bases in between. The CDR3 loop spans 12 amino acids. Germline-derived CDR1 and CDR2 are MNHEY and SVGAGI. The CDR3 loop is CASSRGGETQYF. CDR3 in DNA: TGTGCCAGCAGTCGAGGGGGAGAGACCCAGTACTTC.

This clone came up a few times. This chain links TRBV29-1 with TRBJ1-5, with D perhaps matching TRBD1 (5 bases). The CDR3 length is 13 residues. From germline, CDR1 is SQVTM and CDR2 ANQGSEA. The V gene lost 6 bases and the J gene lost 4 bases, with 13 bases spanning the gap. CDR3 loop: CSVARGVNQPQHF. The CDR3 coding sequence is TGCAGCGTCGCTCGGGGGGTGAATCAGCCCCAGCATTTT.

This clone counts as large (0.1 to 1%). The J gene is TRBJ2-7, the V gene TRBV4-1; a weak D match, TRBD1 (5 bases). CDR1 and CDR2 (germline): MGHRA, YSYEKL. V was clipped by 0 bases and J by 3 bases, with 15 bases between them. CDR3 length: 16 residues. The CDR3 DNA sequence: TGCGCCAGCAGCCAAGATACCGCGAGTCAGGGCTACGAGCAGTACTTC. It specifies CASSQDTASQGYEQYF.

The CDR3 spells CAISPQGNTEAFF. CDR3 sequence (DNA): TGTGCCATCAGTCCACAGGGGAACACTGAAGCTTTCTTT. This chain joins TRBV10-3 and TRBJ1-1, with a possible D match to TRBD1 (6 bases). This CDR3 is built from 13 residues. Trimming removed 5 bases from V and 1 base from J, with 8 bases in between. CDR1 and CDR2 (germline): ENHRY, SYGVKD.

The chain has TRBV27 and TRBJ1-2, with TRBD1 identical over 8 bases. Germline V gene sequence: CDR1 MNHEY, CDR2 SMNVEV (reference sequence). V lost 8 bases to trimming and J lost 5 bases; unmatched junction nucleotides: 7. The CDR3 is 13 residues long. Here the CDR3 reads CASGQGARYGYTF. CDR3 sequence (DNA): TGTGCCAGCGGGCAGGGGGCAAGGTATGGCTACACCTTC.

This clone ranks as medium-sized. The chain links TRBV5-1 to TRBJ2-7, with D hard to call. CDR1 and CDR2 from the germline V gene are SGHRS and YFSETQ. V shed 5 bases and J shed 2 bases, with 5 bases lying between them. The CDR3 sequence is 11 residues long. CDR3 sequence reads: CASRDAYEQYF. In DNA form, the CDR3 reads TGCGCCAGCAGGGACGCCTACGAGCAGTACTTC.

This chain connects TRBV27 to TRBJ1-5; 8 nucleotides line up with TRBD1. Germline CDR1 and CDR2: MNHEY and SMNVEV (reference sequence). CDR3 size: 15 residues. V gave up 3 bases and J gave up 7 bases; unmatched junction bases: 8. CDR3 DNA sequence: TGTGCCAGCAGTTTCTCCAGGGGGCTTCAACAGCCCCAGCATTTT. Residues: CASSFSRGLQQPQHF.

The chain couples TRBV4-3 to TRBJ1-1; a weak D match, TRBD1 (5 bases). CDR1 is LGHNA and CDR2 is YSLEER in the germline V gene. The V end was cut by 0 bases, the J end by 7 bases, with 9 bases between. This CDR3 region has 13 residues. In DNA, the CDR3 is TGCGCCAGCAGCCAAGATAGTGGGGGTGAAGCTTTCTTT. This encodes CASSQDSGGEAFF.

This clone was counted only a few times. The chain combines TRBV30 with TRBJ2-5; 11 bases line up with TRBD2. The V gene's germline CDR1 is GTSNPN and CDR2 SVGIG (reference sequence). CDR3 size: 17 residues. After removal of 4 bases from V and 4 bases from J, the junction contained 14 bases not matched to a gene. The CDR3: CAWTTGLAVSWLETQYF. The CDR3 bases are TGTGCCTGGACCACGGGACTAGCGGTCTCTTGGTTAGAGACCCAGTACTTC.

The J gene is TRBJ2-7, the V gene TRBV18, with D perhaps TRBD1 (6 bases). CDR1 KGHSH and CDR2 LQKENI come from the germline V gene. CDR3 length: 12 residues. Deletions cut 3 bases from V and 5 bases from J, with 8 bases between. CDR3 sequence: CASSPGANEQYF. Written as DNA, the CDR3 is TGTGCCAGCTCACCGGGGGCGAACGAGCAGTACTTC.

The V call is TRBV6-1, the J call TRBJ2-3; TRBD2 matches 8 bases. The CDR3 loop spans 16 amino acids. Germline trimming cut 2 bases from V and 0 bases from J; bases unmatched to any gene: 4. Germline loops: CDR1 MNHNS, CDR2 SASEGT. CDR3 coding DNA: TGTGCCAGCAGTGAATCAACGGGAGGGAGCACAGATACGCAGTATTTT. Amino acids: CASSESTGGSTDTQYF.

The V gene is TRBV7-9, the J gene TRBJ2-7; a weak D match, TRBD1 (5 bases). Trimming removed 5 bases from V and 2 bases from J, with 13 bases in between. This CDR3 is built from 14 residues. Germline V gene sequence: CDR1 SEHNR, CDR2 FQNEAQ (reference sequence). This CDR3 is CASSATQGPYEQYF. CDR3 nucleotides: TGTGCCAGCAGCGCTACCCAGGGCCCCTACGAGCAGTACTTC.